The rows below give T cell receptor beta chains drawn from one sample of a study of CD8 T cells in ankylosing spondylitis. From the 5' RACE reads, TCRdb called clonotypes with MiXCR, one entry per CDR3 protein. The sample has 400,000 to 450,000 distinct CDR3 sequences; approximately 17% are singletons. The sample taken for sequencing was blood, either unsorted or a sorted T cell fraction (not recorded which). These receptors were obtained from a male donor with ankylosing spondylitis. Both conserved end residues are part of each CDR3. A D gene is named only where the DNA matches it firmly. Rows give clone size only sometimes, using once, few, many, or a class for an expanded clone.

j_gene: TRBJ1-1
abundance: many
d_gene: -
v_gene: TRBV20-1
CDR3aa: CSASPPPRTEAFF
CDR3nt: TGCAGTGCTAGTCCCCCCCCCAGGACTGAAGCTTTCTTT

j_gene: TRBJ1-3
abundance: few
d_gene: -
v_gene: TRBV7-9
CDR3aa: CASSFYPRPDTIYF
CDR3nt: TGTGCCAGCAGCTTCTACCCCCGACCGGACACCATATATTTT

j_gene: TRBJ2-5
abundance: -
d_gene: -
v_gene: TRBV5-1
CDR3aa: CASSPRLLGEETQYF
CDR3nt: TGCGCCAGCAGCCCCAGACTGCTAGGGGAAGAGACCCAGTACTTC

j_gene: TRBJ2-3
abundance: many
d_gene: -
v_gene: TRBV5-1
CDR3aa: CASSLSDFGFTDTQYF
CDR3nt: TGCGCCAGCAGCTTGTCCGATTTTGGATTCACAGATACGCAGTATTTT

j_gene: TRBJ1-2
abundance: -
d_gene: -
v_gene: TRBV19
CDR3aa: CASSIDGYYGYTF
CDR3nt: TGTGCCAGTAGTATAGACGGCTACTATGGCTACACCTTC

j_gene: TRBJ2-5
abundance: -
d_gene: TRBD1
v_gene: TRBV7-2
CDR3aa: CASSAPGQSRGTQYF
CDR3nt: TGTGCCAGCAGCGCCCCGGGACAGAGTAGGGGGACCCAGTACTTC

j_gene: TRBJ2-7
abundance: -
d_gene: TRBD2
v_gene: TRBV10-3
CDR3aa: CAISPGLATERDEQYF
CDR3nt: TGTGCCATCAGTCCAGGACTAGCGACCGAGAGAGACGAGCAGTACTTC

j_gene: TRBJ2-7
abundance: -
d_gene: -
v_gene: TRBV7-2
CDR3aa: CASSRPPGTRGDEQYF
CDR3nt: TGTGCCAGCAGCCGGCCCCCCGGGACCAGGGGCGACGAGCAGTACTTC

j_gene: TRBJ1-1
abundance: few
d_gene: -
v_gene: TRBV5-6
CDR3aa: CASSKREGNTEAFF
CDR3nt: TGTGCCAGCAGCAAGAGGGAGGGGAACACTGAAGCTTTCTTT

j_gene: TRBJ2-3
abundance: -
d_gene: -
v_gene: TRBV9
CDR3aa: CASSVALDTQYF
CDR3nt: TGTGCCAGCAGCGTAGCGCTAGATACGCAGTATTTT

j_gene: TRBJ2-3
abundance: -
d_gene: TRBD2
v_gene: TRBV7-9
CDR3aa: CASSFRTSGTYTDTQYF
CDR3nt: TGTGCCAGCAGCTTCCGGACTAGCGGGACTTACACAGATACGCAGTATTTT

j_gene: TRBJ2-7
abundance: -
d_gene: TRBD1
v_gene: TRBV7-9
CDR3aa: CASSQTGGGEQYF
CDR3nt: TGTGCCAGCAGCCAAACAGGGGGCGGGGAGCAGTACTTC

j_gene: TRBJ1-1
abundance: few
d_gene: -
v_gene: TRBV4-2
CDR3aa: CASSQETGPFSLAFF
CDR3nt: TGTGCCAGCAGCCAAGAAACCGGGCCCTTTTCGTTAGCTTTCTTT

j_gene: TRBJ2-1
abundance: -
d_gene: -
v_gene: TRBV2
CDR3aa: CASYRGQSYNEQFF
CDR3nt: TGTGCCAGCTACCGTGGACAGTCCTACAATGAGCAGTTCTTC